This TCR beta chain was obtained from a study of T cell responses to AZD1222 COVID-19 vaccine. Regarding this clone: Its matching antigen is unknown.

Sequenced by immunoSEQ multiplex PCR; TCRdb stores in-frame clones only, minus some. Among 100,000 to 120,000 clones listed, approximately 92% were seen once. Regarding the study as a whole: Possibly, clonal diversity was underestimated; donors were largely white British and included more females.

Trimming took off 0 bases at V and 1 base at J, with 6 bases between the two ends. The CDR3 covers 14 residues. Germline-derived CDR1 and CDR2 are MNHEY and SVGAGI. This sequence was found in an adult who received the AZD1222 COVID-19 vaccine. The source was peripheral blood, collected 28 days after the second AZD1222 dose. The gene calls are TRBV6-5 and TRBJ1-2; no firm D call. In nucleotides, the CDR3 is TGTGCCAGCAGTTACTCATCGAGTAACTATGGCTACACCTTC. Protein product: CASSYSSSNYGYTF.